Listed below are T cell receptor beta chains from one sample, sequenced in a study of tumor and adjacent non-tumor tissue in lung cancer. TCRdb re-called the multiplex PCR reads through MiXCR, storing one row per CDR3 protein. The sample consists of roughly 120,000 distinct CDR3 sequences, more than 70% of them appearing once. Input material: lung tumor tissue. These receptor sequences come from an older woman with non-small cell lung cancer. Each CDR3 is given with its conserved first and last residue. Each record gives: CDR3 DNA, CDR3 protein, J gene, D gene, V gene, clone size. The D gene is left open where the match is weak. Clone sizes are given selectively: once, few, many, or a class where the clone is expanded.

TGTGCCAGCAATCTCGACGGCGGGAGTGGGGAGACCCAGTACTTT | CASNLDGGSGETQYF | TRBJ2-5 | TRBD2 | TRBV12-3/TRBV12-4 | .
TGTGCCACTCAGACGGGGAGGGACCATACCGGGGAGCTGTTTTTT | CATQTGRDHTGELFF | TRBJ2-2 | TRBD2 | TRBV7-9 | .
TGCAGTGCTAGAGACCCTTCTGGGGGGATCTCCTACAATGAGCAGTTCTTC | CSARDPSGGISYNEQFF | TRBJ2-1 | . | TRBV20-1 | many
TGCGCCAGCAGCCACCCGTTGCGAAGGGCCGTAACTGAAGCTTTATTT | CASSHPLRRAVTEALF | TRBJ1-1 | . | TRBV4-1 | .
TGTGCCAGCAGTGAAAGGGTCAGGGGGGGGAACACCGGGGAGCTGTTTTTT | CASSERVRGGNTGELFF | TRBJ2-2 | . | TRBV6-1 | many
TGCGCCAGCAGCCAAGAGCCTGATCGACCCATCCACTTT | CASSQEPDRPIHF | TRBJ1-6 | . | TRBV4-3 | .
TGTGCCAGCAGCCCTCTGCGAGGTGGGATTGGGAACACTGAAGCTTTCTTT | CASSPLRGGIGNTEAFF | TRBJ1-1 | . | TRBV4-2 | .
TGTGCCAGCAGCAGGCCCGCTAGCGGGACTGGCGAGCAGTTCTTC | CASSRPASGTGEQFF | TRBJ2-1 | TRBD2 | TRBV7-9 | .
TGTGCCAGCAGCTTAGGGCCACTAGCGGGGCGCAATGAGCAGTTCTTC | CASSLGPLAGRNEQFF | TRBJ2-1 | TRBD2 | TRBV11-2 | many
TGCAGTGCTAGGGAGGGGCTTAATACAGATACACAGTATTTT | CSAREGLNTDTQYF | TRBJ2-3 | . | TRBV20-1 | .
TGTGCCAACAGCTTAGTTGCACGGGGCAATACTGAAGCTTTCTTT | CANSLVARGNTEAFF | TRBJ1-1 | . | TRBV7-8 | .
TGTGACAGCAGGGGGGACATGGCAGGCACCGGGGAGCTGTTTTTT | CDSRGDMAGTGELFF | TRBJ2-2 | . | TRBV6-5 | .
TGTCCCAGCATCCAGGGACGGGGGGGCCCAGCTGGGATCAATGAGCAGTTCTTC | CPSIQGRGGPAGINEQFF | TRBJ2-1 | TRBD2 | TRBV11-3 | .
TGTGCCAGCAGTTACTCGAGGGCAGGTCATCAGCCCCAGTATTTC | CASSYSRAGHQPQYF | TRBJ1-5 | . | TRBV6-2/TRBV6-3 | .
TGTGCCGGCAGTCTAGGGCAGGGTATGGAGACCCAGTACTTC | CAGSLGQGMETQYF | TRBJ2-5 | . | TRBV12-3/TRBV12-4 | .
TGCAGTGCTAGAGACGGTCAGGGGAATGTTTACAATGAGCGGTTCTTC | CSARDGQGNVYNERFF | TRBJ2-1 | . | TRBV20-1 | .
TGCGCCAGCTGTAGGGACAGGACCTACGAGCAGTACTTC | CASCRDRTYEQYF | TRBJ2-7 | TRBD1 | TRBV10-2 | .
TGTGCCAGCAGCTTAGAAGATTTACAGTCTAAAGCTTTCTTT | CASSLEDLQSKAFF | TRBJ1-1 | . | TRBV11-3 | .
TGCATATTTGATCGGGAGGGGTACAATGAGCAGTTCTTC | CIFDREGYNEQFF | TRBJ2-1 | TRBD2 | TRBV29-1 | .
TGTGCCAGCAGCTTTGAGAGCCGATATGCAACTAATGAAAAACCGTTTTTT | CASSFESRYATNEKPFF | TRBJ1-4 | . | TRBV11-3 | .
TGTGCCAGCAGTTTCGGACGGGCAACTGAAGCTTTCTTT | CASSFGRATEAFF | TRBJ1-1 | . | TRBV6-1 | .
TGTGCCAGCAGCGGAGGGGGTTATGGCTACACCTTC | CASSGGGYGYTF | TRBJ1-2 | . | TRBV14 | .
TGTGTCAGCATGCAGGGACGGGGGGGCCCAACGGGGATCAATGAGCAGTTCTTC | CVSMQGRGGPTGINEQFF | TRBJ2-1 | TRBD2 | TRBV11-3 | .
TGTGCCAGCAAACCCATAGCGGGCCGCACAGATACGCAGTATTTT | CASKPIAGRTDTQYF | TRBJ2-3 | TRBD2 | TRBV6-2/TRBV6-3 | many
TGTACCAGCGGCGCTGAGGACAGGGGGTCTGGCTACACCTTC | CTSGAEDRGSGYTF | TRBJ1-2 | TRBD1 | TRBV12-3/TRBV12-4 | .
TGTGCCAGCAGCTTAGGGACTGGGGACGCGGAGACCCAGTACTTC | CASSLGTGDAETQYF | TRBJ2-5 | . | TRBV11-2 | .
TGCACCCTTGGTCCCGATGGGACAGGGTTTGAAGGTTTCTTT | CTLGPDGTGFEGFF | TRBJ1-1 | TRBD1 | TRBV29-1 | .
TGTGCCAGCAGCTTATTCCCCGCGGATAGCGGTAAAAATGAGCAGATCTTC | CASSLFPADSGKNEQIF | TRBJ2-1 | . | TRBV5-5 | .
TGTGCCAGTAGTTACCCGAACCGACAGGACAATGGCTACACCTTC | CASSYPNRQDNGYTF | TRBJ1-2 | . | TRBV6-5 | .
TGTGCCAGCAACATCCATCCCTCTGACAGAATGAACACTGAAGCTTTCTTT | CASNIHPSDRMNTEAFF | TRBJ1-1 | . | TRBV7-8 | .
TGTGCCATCAGTGAGTTTGGGACAGGGAGCGCTGAAGCTTTCTTT | CAISEFGTGSAEAFF | TRBJ1-1 | TRBD1 | TRBV10-3 | .
TGTGCCAGCAGCTTGGGGGTCGTGAACACTGAAGCTTTCTTT | CASSLGVVNTEAFF | TRBJ1-1 | . | TRBV11-2 | few
TGTGACAGCAGCCAAGACGGGGGTGCTGGGGCCAACATCCTGACTTTC | CDSSQDGGAGANILTF | TRBJ2-6 | . | TRBV4-2 | .
TGTGTCAGCAGATCCAGTTTGTCCAAAAACATTCAGTATTTC | CVSRSSLSKNIQYF | TRBJ2-4 | . | TRBV11-2 | .
TGTGCCAGCAGCTTGGACGGCGGACAGGTAGTTGACAATAAGCAGTTCTTC | CASSLDGGQVVDNKQFF | TRBJ2-1 | TRBD1 | TRBV5-4 | .